The 22 T cell receptor beta chains reported below all come from one sample, sequenced in a study of naive and memory T cell subsets. An equimolar mix of two oligonucleotides served as the beta constant-region primer for TRBC1 and TRBC2. One entry per CDR3 protein results from TCRdb running MiXCR on the UMI-ligation and nested PCR reads. In the table there are 5,000 to 6,500 distinct CDR3 sequences, 7% of which are singletons. Sequenced: effector memory CD8+ T cells from blood. Described subset: effector memory, CD45RA- CD27-. Receptors were obtained from a human donor in good health.

This clonotype rates as large (0.1 to 1%). The chain has TRBV20-1 and TRBJ2-1, with no clear D. Germline V gives CDR1 DFQATT, CDR2 SNEGSKA (reference sequence). With 0 bases removed from V and 9 bases from J, the gap between germline ends came to 6 bases. The CDR3 has 11 residues. CDR3 DNA sequence: TGCAGTGCTAGAGATACGGGTGAGCAGTTCTTC. Protein product: CSARDTGEQFF.

This clonotype came up a few times. The V call is TRBV11-2, the J call TRBJ2-7, with D unresolved. This CDR3 spans 13 amino acids. V was clipped by 2 bases and J by 3 bases, with 8 bases between them. Germline CDR1 and CDR2: SGHAT and FQNNGV. CDR3 nucleotide sequence: TGTGCCAGCAGCTTACGACTTTACTACGAGCAGTACTTC. Its protein is CASSLRLYYEQYF.

At least ten counts were recorded for this clonotype. CDR3 region: CSASGSSGNSPLHF. The CDR3 nucleotides read TGCAGTGCTAGTGGGTCTAGCGGTAATTCACCCCTCCACTTT. The rearrangement links TRBV20-1 to TRBJ1-6; D remains unclear. CDR3 length: 14 amino acids. Germline V CDR1 and CDR2: DFQATT, SNEGSKA (reference sequence). Trimming pared 3 bases from V and 6 bases from J, leaving 12 bases between.

This clonotype has a count of ten or more. Sequence at one end of the junction differs from germline and may be a read error. DNA of the CDR3: TGTGCTAGCAGTCCACCGCTAGCGGGAAGCTCCTACGAGCAGTACTTC. Translated, it gives CASSPPLAGSSYEQYF. The rearrangement links TRBV7-7 to TRBJ2-7; 9 nucleotides match TRBD2. The length of the CDR3 is 16 residues. The germline gives CDR1 SSHAT, CDR2 FNYEAQ (reference sequence).

CDR3 region: CASSFPPDRIYGYTF. The CDR3 DNA follows: TGTGCCAGCAGTTTTCCTCCGGACAGGATCTATGGCTACACCTTC. The V and J genes are TRBV12-3 or TRBV12-4 and TRBJ1-2, with 7 bases fitting TRBD1. Trimming took 3 bases from V and 4 from J; bases not matched to a gene: 8. The CDR3 length is 15 residues.

This clonotype is medium-sized (0.01 to 0.1%) in the sample. V usage is TRBV20-1 and J usage is TRBJ1-1, with TRBD1 matching 9 bases. CDR1 is DFQATT, CDR2 SNEGSKA, per germline (reference sequence). Losses at the gene ends were 6 bases for V and 6 bases for J; bases not matched to a gene: 11. This CDR3 is built from 14 residues. As DNA, the CDR3 is TGCAGTGCACGCTGGACAGGGGATCCCCCTGAAGCTTTCTTT. Translating gives CSARWTGDPPEAFF.

This clonotype is large (0.1 to 1%) within its sample. The chain couples TRBV4-2 to TRBJ2-7; TRBD1 matches 7 bases. Per the germline V gene, CDR1 is LGHNA and CDR2 is YNFKEQ. J lost 3 bases, V lost 2 bases, and 10 bases had no gene match. The CDR3 has 16 residues. This CDR3 reads CASSQPGQNHRYEQYF. The DNA for the CDR3 is TGTGCCAGCAGCCAACCGGGACAGAACCACCGCTACGAGCAGTACTTC.

This chain joins TRBV20-1 and TRBJ2-1, with 12 bases identical to TRBD2. Trimming cost V 0 bases and J 6 bases; bases outside gene matches: 3. The CDR3 has 15 residues. CDR1 and CDR2 from the germline V gene are DFQATT and SNEGSKA (reference sequence). CDR3 loop: CSARELAGGVNEQFF. CDR3 in DNA: TGCAGTGCTAGAGAACTAGCGGGGGGTGTCAATGAGCAGTTCTTC.

This clonotype was counted a few times. The rearrangement uses TRBV6-6 and TRBJ2-7; tentative D call: TRBD2 (5 bases). This CDR3 has 15 residues. Trimming stripped 3 bases from V and 6 bases from J, with 18 bases between. Germline-derived CDR1 and CDR2 are MNHNY and SVGAGI (reference sequence). The DNA of the CDR3 is TGTGCCAGCAGTTATTCTGGCTCGGAGGCTTCCGAGCAGTACTTC. Translating it yields CASSYSGSEASEQYF.

The genes are TRBV7-8 and TRBJ2-1; 8 bases are a match to TRBD2. The CDR3 has 15 amino acids. Germline assignment: CDR1 SGHVS and CDR2 FQNEAQ. Losses at the gene ends were 3 bases for V and 4 bases for J; bases not matched to a gene: 5. CDR3 in amino acids: CASSFSGAQYNEQFF. In nucleotides, the CDR3 is TGTGCCAGCAGCTTTAGCGGGGCCCAATACAATGAGCAGTTCTTC. The full variable domain, rest sourced from reference TRBV7-8 and TRBJ2-1, is GAGVSQSPRYKVAKRGQDVALRCDPISGHVSLFWYQQALGQGPEFLTYFQNEAQLDKSGLPSDRFFAERPEGSVSTLKIQRTQQEDSAVYLCASSFSGAQYNEQFFGPGTRLTVL.

This clonotype was detected ten times or more. V usage is TRBV20-1 and J usage is TRBJ1-1; D is uncertain. Trimming removed 5 bases from V and 7 bases from J, with 14 bases in between. This CDR3 comprises 12 residues. CDR1 DFQATT and CDR2 SNEGSKA come from the germline V gene (reference sequence). DNA for the CDR3: TGCAGTGCTCAACTTGCAGAGATTGAAGCTTTCTTT. Its translation is CSAQLAEIEAFF.

Many counts were recorded for this clonotype. The V gene is TRBV24-1, the J gene TRBJ2-3; 7 nucleotides align to TRBD1. Germline trimming cut 5 bases from V and 4 bases from J; bases unmatched to any gene: 5. The CDR3 runs 14 residues. Germline V gene sequence: CDR1 KGHDR, CDR2 SFDVKD. The CDR3 bases are TGTGCCACCAGTGGCCGAACAGGGGCAGATACGCAGTATTTT. The encoded protein is CATSGRTGADTQYF.

This clonotype was found a few times. V gene TRBV20-1 combines with J gene TRBJ2-7; 11 bases align to TRBD2. CDR3 length: 13 amino acids. Losses at the gene ends were 6 bases for V and 3 bases for J; bases not matched to a gene: 4. Germline lookup yields CDR1 DFQATT and CDR2 SNEGSKA (reference sequence). This CDR3 reads CSALGLADYEQYF. The CDR3 coding sequence is TGCAGTGCCCTGGGACTAGCGGACTACGAGCAGTACTTC.

The table lists this clonotype with many counts. The rearrangement links TRBV6-2 or TRBV6-3 to TRBJ2-1; 7 bases are a match to TRBD2. This CDR3 comprises 13 residues. V shed 8 bases, J shed 6 bases, and the junction held 7 bases outside the gene matches. From germline, CDR1 is MNHEY and CDR2 SVGEGT. The CDR3 here is CASGLVRSNEQFF. The CDR3 bases are TGTGCCAGCGGACTAGTGAGGTCCAATGAGCAGTTCTTC.

This clonotype came up many times. The chain has TRBV20-1 and TRBJ1-5; 7 nucleotides line up with TRBD1. Germline trimming cut 0 bases from V and 2 bases from J; bases unmatched to any gene: 7. This CDR3 contains 16 residues. The germline V gene has CDR1 DFQATT and CDR2 SNEGSKA (reference sequence). DNA for the CDR3: TGCAGTGCTAGAGAAGGGGGCGAGATGGGCAATCAGCCCCAGCATTTT. This translates into CSAREGGEMGNQPQHF.

The chain combines TRBV6-5 with TRBJ2-1, with D possibly being TRBD1 (6 bases). V lost 10 bases, J lost 7 bases, and 20 bases lay in between. Germline lookup yields CDR1 MNHEY and CDR2 SVGAGI. This CDR3 region has 14 residues. CDR3 protein: CATLGTSPYNEQFF. In DNA, the CDR3 is TGTGCCACCTTGGGGACATCGCCATATAATGAGCAGTTCTTC.

This clonotype has a count of ten or more. The chain combines TRBV30 with TRBJ2-7; 8 bases line up with TRBD1. Germline V gene data show CDR1 as GTSNPN and CDR2 as SVGIG (reference sequence). The CDR3 has 15 residues. J lost 3 bases, V lost 2 bases, and 9 bases had no gene match. The CDR3 DNA sequence: TGTGCCTGGAGTCCACACCGGACAGGGAACTACGAGCAGTACTTC. It codes for CAWSPHRTGNYEQYF.

There are a few counts of this clonotype. This chain links TRBV6-4 with TRBJ2-1, with 7 positions matching TRBD2. The CDR3 spans 15 residues. Germline CDR1 is MRHNA and CDR2 is SNTAGT. The ends lost 6 bases at V and 4 bases at J; junction bases unmatched: 9. The CDR3 sequence is CASSKREGAYNEQFF. The CDR3 coding sequence is TGTGCCAGCAGCAAGCGGGAAGGAGCATACAATGAGCAGTTCTTC.

This chain joins TRBV7-9 and TRBJ2-3; D possibly corresponds to TRBD2 (6 bases). Trimming took off 5 bases at V and 6 bases at J, with 9 bases between the two ends. CDR1 is SEHNR, CDR2 FQNEAQ, per germline (reference sequence). CDR3 length: 12 residues. CDR3 DNA sequence: TGTGCCAGCAGCCCCGGGAGCGATACGCAGTATTTT. Translated: CASSPGSDTQYF.

A few counts support this clonotype. The chain couples TRBV12-3 or TRBV12-4 to TRBJ2-1; TRBD2 aligns across 8 bases. V was clipped by 6 bases and J by 12 bases; unmatched bases: 19. CDR3 length: 16 residues. CDR3 protein: CASRPGLGVSRTGQFF. The DNA for the CDR3 is TGTGCCAGCAGACCGGGACTAGGAGTCTCCCGGACCGGGCAGTTCTTC.

The V call is TRBV7-6, the J call TRBJ1-4; TRBD1 matches 7 bases. The trim removed 2 bases at V and 8 bases at J, leaving 5 bases unmatched. The germline V gene encodes CDR1 SGHVS and CDR2 FNYEAQ. CDR3 length: 14 residues. The CDR3 nucleotides read TGTGCCAGCAGCTTATCCGTGACAGGGGAAAAACTGTTTTTT. This codes for CASSLSVTGEKLFF. Full variable domain (rest looked up from reference TRBV7-6 and TRBJ1-4): GAGVSQSPRYKVTKRGQDVALRCDPISGHVSLYWYRQALGQGPEFLTYFNYEAQQDKSGLPNDRFSAERPEGSISTLTIQRTEQRDSAMYRCASSLSVTGEKLFFGSGTQLSVL.

V is TRBV15 and J is TRBJ2-6; no clear D gene. CDR3 length: 15 residues. CDR1 LNHNV and CDR2 YYDKDF come from the germline V gene (reference sequence). V shed 3 bases and J shed 4 bases, with 10 bases lying between them. This chain's CDR3 is CATSSEESGANVLTF. The CDR3 nucleotides read TGTGCCACCAGCAGTGAGGAGTCCGGGGCCAACGTCCTGACTTTC.